This TCR beta chain was documented in a study of beta chain features in type 1 diabetes. The wider study: The study examined about 110,000,000 sorted cells across all samples.

Per the germline V gene, CDR1 is LNHDA and CDR2 is SQIVND (reference sequence). The V segment lost 3 bases and the J segment 4 bases; nucleotides outside the gene matches: 7. This CDR3 is 16 amino acids long. Reverse transcription of all isolated RNA meant that expressed TCRB transcripts were sequenced. Sequenced by immunoSEQ multiplex PCR; TCRdb stores in-frame clones only, minus some. The sample contains about 900,000 clones, roughly 17% of which appear only once. V gene TRBV19 combines with J gene TRBJ2-1; TRBD1 matches 9 bases. The clonotype originates from a woman aged 18-35 years in good health. Specimen: naive CD4+ T cells from blood. The CDR3 sequence is CASSIPGQGVYNEQFF. CDR3 nucleotide sequence: TGTGCCAGTAGTATCCCGGGACAGGGAGTTTACAATGAGCAGTTCTTC.